The T cell receptor (beta chain) under discussion was sequenced for a study of siplizumab effects on memory and regulatory T cells. The CDR3 loop spans 11 amino acids. Deletions cut 6 bases from V and 6 bases from J, with 7 bases between. Germline V lookup: CDR1 MNHEY, CDR2 SMNVEV (reference sequence). Profiling relied on immunoSEQ multiplex PCR, and the TCRdb table lists in-frame clones only, not all of them. The sample records some 70,000 clones, 75% to 90% being singletons. The sample consisted of Tregs sorted from blood. The chain uses TRBV27 and TRBJ2-3; no definite D call. This receptor was obtained from a human donor in good health. The CDR3 loop is CASRTTDTQYF. In DNA form, the CDR3 reads TGTGCCAGCAGGACAACCGATACGCAGTATTTT.